This TCR beta chain was documented in a study of control samples from healthy donors and cancer patients. Profiling relied on immunoSEQ multiplex PCR, and the TCRdb table lists in-frame clones only, not all of them. The sample holds tens of thousands of clones, over 85% seen once. Sequenced material: PBMCs. The receptor was isolated from a man aged 25 to 40 with colorectal cancer.

The DNA for the CDR3 is TGTGCCATCAGCCGGACAGGGGGCGCGGGGTGGCCTGAAGCTTTCTTT. It codes for CAISRTGGAGWPEAFF. The genes are TRBV10-3 and TRBJ1-1, with 11 positions matching TRBD1. Germline V CDR1 and CDR2: ENHRY, SYGVKD. V shed 6 bases, J shed 6 bases, and the junction held 12 bases outside the gene matches. This CDR3 comprises 16 residues.